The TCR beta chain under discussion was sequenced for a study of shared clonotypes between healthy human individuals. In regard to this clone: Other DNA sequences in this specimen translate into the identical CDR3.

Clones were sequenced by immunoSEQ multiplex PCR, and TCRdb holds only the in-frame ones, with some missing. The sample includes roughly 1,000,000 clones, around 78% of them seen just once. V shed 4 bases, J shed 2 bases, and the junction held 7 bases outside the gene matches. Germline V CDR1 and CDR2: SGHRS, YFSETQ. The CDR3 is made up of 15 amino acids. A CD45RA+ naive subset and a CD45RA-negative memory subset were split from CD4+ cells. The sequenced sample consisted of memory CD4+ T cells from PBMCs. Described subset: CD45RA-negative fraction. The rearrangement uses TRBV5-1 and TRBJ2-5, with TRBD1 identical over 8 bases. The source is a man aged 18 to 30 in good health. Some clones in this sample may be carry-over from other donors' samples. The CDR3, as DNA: TGCGCCAGCAGCAGCCGAGACAGGGGTCAAGAGACCCAGTACTTC. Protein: CASSSRDRGQETQYF.